Presented here are 14 T cell receptor beta chains from one specimen sequenced in a study of PD-1 blockade in classical Hodgkin lymphoma. Following autologous stem cell transplantation, relapse occurred in every patient, and exposure to brentuximab vedotin varied. Assay used: immunoSEQ multiplex PCR; TCRdb lists only in-frame clones, some missing. The sample holds about 110,000 clones, around 89% seen once. The sample consisted of peripheral blood mononuclear cells (PBMCs), taken before the second cycle of nivolumab. The receptors originated from a human donor with classical Hodgkin lymphoma.

The chain links TRBV7-9 to TRBJ1-2; a possible D gene is TRBD1 (6 bases). In germline, CDR1 is SEHNR, CDR2 FQNEAQ (reference sequence). Trimming stripped 2 bases from V and 0 bases from J, with 10 bases between. The CDR3 is made up of 15 amino acids. The CDR3 region is CASSLPDRANYGYTF. In nucleotides, the CDR3 is TGTGCCAGCAGCTTACCGGACAGAGCTAACTATGGCTACACCTTC.

This chain joins TRBV14 and TRBJ2-1; D is undetermined. Trimming took 1 base from V and 7 from J, leaving 17 bases between them. The germline V gene encodes CDR1 SGHDN and CDR2 FVKESK. The CDR3 runs to 16 residues. The CDR3 DNA is TGTGCCAGCAGCCAAGCGGGTCGCAGTTCCACTAATGAGCAGTTCTTC. Translation: CASSQAGRSSTNEQFF.

V gene TRBV11-2 combines with J gene TRBJ2-7; D perhaps matches TRBD1 (5 bases). There are 15 residues in the CDR3. Germline CDR1 reads SGHAT; CDR2 reads FQNNGV. V lost 4 bases to trimming and J lost 2 bases, with 15 bases between them. CDR3 coding DNA: TGTGCCAGCAGCTCGTGGGGCGCAGAAGCCTACGAGCAGTACTTC. Its protein product is CASSSWGAEAYEQYF.

This chain links TRBV25-1 with TRBJ2-2; no clear D gene. Germline CDR1 is MGHDK and CDR2 is SYGVNS. Trimming stripped 6 bases from V and 2 bases from J, with 4 bases between. CDR3 length equals 12 residues. DNA for the CDR3: TGTGCCAGCAGAGGAAACACCGGGGAGCTGTTTTTT. Protein product: CASRGNTGELFF.

The chain has TRBV2 and TRBJ1-1; D is uncertain. Trimming removed 7 bases from V and 4 bases from J, with 13 bases in between. CDR1 is SNHLY, CDR2 FYNNEI, per germline. The CDR3 loop spans 13 amino acids. The CDR3 loop is CASTDDQSTEAFF. CDR3 DNA: TGTGCCAGCACCGATGATCAGAGCACTGAAGCTTTCTTT.

The CDR3 here is CASSLTANYGYTF. CDR3 coding DNA: TGCGCCAGCAGCTTGACAGCTAACTATGGCTACACCTTC. The chain is built from TRBV5-1 and TRBJ1-2; D is unclear. Germline assignment: CDR1 SGHRS and CDR2 YFSETQ. The CDR3 consists of 13 residues. V lost 1 base and J lost 0, with 4 bases in between.

This clone was observed a few times. The rearrangement links TRBV4-3 to TRBJ1-5; 9 bases agree with TRBD1. CDR1 and CDR2 from the germline V gene are LGHNA and YSLEER. V dropped 0 bases and J dropped 5; count of bases not matched to a gene: 11. This CDR3 region has 18 residues. The CDR3 protein is CASSQDSFGTGPDQPQHF. The CDR3 bases are TGCGCCAGCAGCCAAGATTCATTCGGGACAGGGCCGGATCAGCCCCAGCATTTT.

The genes are TRBV5-1 and TRBJ2-6, with D unclear. This CDR3 region has 15 residues. From germline, CDR1 is SGHRS and CDR2 YFSETQ. The germline V and J ends were trimmed by 2 bases and 2 bases, with 8 bases remaining between them. The CDR3 bases are TGCGCCAGCAGCTTCCGAACAGCTGGGGCCAACGTCCTGACTTTC. Translated, it gives CASSFRTAGANVLTF.

This chain's CDR3 is CASSLGGAVGTEAFF. DNA of the CDR3: TGTGCCAGCAGCTTGGGAGGGGCTGTGGGGACTGAAGCTTTCTTT. V gene TRBV5-4 combines with J gene TRBJ1-1; D may be TRBD1 (5 bases). In germline, CDR1 is SGHNT, CDR2 YYREEE (reference sequence). Between the trimmed V and J ends, which lost 0 bases and 5 bases, there was a span of 14 bases. The CDR3 has 15 residues.

The V gene is TRBV7-2, the J gene TRBJ1-2, with D maybe TRBD1 (6 bases). V lost 4 bases, J lost 6 bases, and 24 bases lay in between. This CDR3 comprises 17 residues. CDR1 is SGHTA and CDR2 is FQGNSA in the germline V gene. In DNA form, the CDR3 reads TGTGCCAGCAGCTCACGCCCGACGGGGGCGGGGGAGAATGGCTACACCTTC. Translation gives CASSSRPTGAGENGYTF.

The rearrangement links TRBV10-2 to TRBJ2-1; maybe TRBD2 (6 bases). Germline loops: CDR1 WSHSY, CDR2 SAAADI. Trimming took 11 bases from V and 4 from J, leaving 27 bases between them. This CDR3 is 17 amino acids long. This chain's CDR3 is CARQQLPSLTRYNEQFF. The DNA of the CDR3 is TGCGCCCGCCAGCAACTCCCGAGTTTGACTAGATACAATGAGCAGTTCTTC.

The chain employs TRBV19 and TRBJ2-1; 9 nucleotides align to TRBD2. V dropped 8 bases and J dropped 5; count of bases not matched to a gene: 10. The CDR3 is made up of 15 amino acids. CDR1 LNHDA and CDR2 SQIVND come from the germline V gene (reference sequence). CDR3 in DNA: TGTGCCAGTGCGTCTAGCGGGGATTCGCACAATGAGCAGTTCTTC. This translates into CASASSGDSHNEQFF.

Concerning this clone: Other DNA sequences of this sample code for an identical CDR3. The CDR3 protein is CASSSTSGGDTQYF. The DNA for the CDR3 is TGCGCCAGCAGCTCTACTAGCGGGGGAGATACGCAGTATTTT. The chain uses TRBV5-1 and TRBJ2-3; 11 bases line up with TRBD2. V was clipped by 3 bases and J by 5 bases; unmatched bases: 2. The CDR3 covers 14 residues. Germline V CDR1 and CDR2: SGHRS, YFSETQ.

The chain couples TRBV28 to TRBJ2-3; D may be TRBD2 (7 bases). The length of the CDR3 is 16 residues. V was clipped by 6 bases and J by 3 bases, with 19 bases between them. The germline V gene has CDR1 MDHEN and CDR2 SYDVKM. CDR3 in amino acids: CASRGGGGSFTDTQYF. The CDR3 DNA reads TGTGCCAGCAGGGGGGGAGGGGGAAGCTTTACAGATACGCAGTATTTT.